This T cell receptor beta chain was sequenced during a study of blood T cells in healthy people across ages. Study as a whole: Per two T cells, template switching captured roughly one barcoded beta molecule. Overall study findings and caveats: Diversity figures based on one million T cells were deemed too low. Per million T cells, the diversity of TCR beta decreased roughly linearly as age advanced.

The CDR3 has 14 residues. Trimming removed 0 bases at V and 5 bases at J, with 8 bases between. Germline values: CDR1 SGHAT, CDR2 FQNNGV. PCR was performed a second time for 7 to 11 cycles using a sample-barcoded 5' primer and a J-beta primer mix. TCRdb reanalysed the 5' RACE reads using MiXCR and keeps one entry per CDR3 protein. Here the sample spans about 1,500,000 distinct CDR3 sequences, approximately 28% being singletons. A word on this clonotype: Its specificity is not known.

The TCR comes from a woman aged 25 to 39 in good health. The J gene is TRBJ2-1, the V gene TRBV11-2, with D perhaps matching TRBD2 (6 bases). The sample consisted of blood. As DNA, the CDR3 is TGTGCCAGCAGCTTAGACAGGACTAACAATGAGCAGTTCTTC. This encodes CASSLDRTNNEQFF. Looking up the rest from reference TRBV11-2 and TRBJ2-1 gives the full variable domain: EAGVAQSPRYKIIEKRQSVAFWCNPISGHATLYWYQQILGQGPKLLIQFQNNGVVDDSQLPKDRFSAERLKGVDSTLKIQPAKLEDSAVYLCASSLDRTNNEQFFGPGTRLTVL.